Shown below are 13 T cell receptor beta chains from a single sample sequenced in a study of cytomegalovirus exposure and HLA in healthy donors (dated by TCRdb to about 2017). Library preparation used the immunoSEQ multiplex PCR assay. A mixture of 60 forward primers for TCR Vbeta segments and 13 reverse primers for TCR Jbeta segments was used in the multiplex PCR. TCRdb holds this immuneACCESS table with in-frame rearrangements only. Some clones are missing; in checked studies, unresolved V genes explain under half, and the rest has no known cause. The sample table lists under 200,000 clones, 80% of them with a count of one. Approximately 2% of the sample goes to the ten largest clones. The sample taken for sequencing was PBMCs. The receptors were gathered from a human donor in good health.

The genes are TRBV9 and TRBJ2-7, with D perhaps matching TRBD1 (5 bases). The CDR3 consists of 14 residues. From germline, CDR1 is SGDLS and CDR2 YYNGEE. V shed 0 bases and J shed 4 bases, with 11 bases lying between them. CDR3 protein: CASSVDGRAYEQYF. The CDR3 coding sequence is TGTGCCAGCAGCGTAGACGGCAGGGCGTACGAGCAGTACTTC.

The chain recombines TRBV7-9 with TRBJ2-7; D not resolved. The CDR3 extends over 10 amino acids. V dropped 5 bases and J dropped 4 bases, with 3 bases sitting between them. The germline V gene encodes CDR1 SEHNR and CDR2 FQNEAQ (reference sequence). The CDR3: CASSVYEQYF. In DNA, the CDR3 is TGTGCCAGCAGCGTATACGAGCAGTACTTC. Full variable domain (rest looked up from reference TRBV7-9 and TRBJ2-7): DTGVSQNPRHKITKRGQNVTFRCDPISEHNRLYWYRQTLGQGPEFLTYFQNEAQLEKSRLLSDRFSAERPKGSFSTLEIQRTEQGDSAMYLCASSVYEQYFGPGTRLTVT.

The rearrangement links TRBV15 to TRBJ2-2, with D possibly being TRBD2 (5 bases). The V gene lost 6 bases and the J gene lost 0 bases, with 14 bases spanning the gap. The CDR3 runs to 16 residues. Germline CDR1 LNHNV, CDR2 YYDKDF (reference sequence). The CDR3 DNA sequence: TGTGCCACCAGGGTGGGAGTGGCGTCGAACACCGGGGAGCTGTTTTTT. Protein sequence: CATRVGVASNTGELFF. Based on the CDR3 plus reference TRBV15 and TRBJ2-2, the full variable domain is DAMVIQNPRYQVTQFGKPVTLSCSQTLNHNVMYWYQQKSSQAPKLLFHYYDKDFNNEADTPDNFQSRRPNTSFCFLDIRSPGLGDTAMYLCATRVGVASNTGELFFGEGSRLTVL.

This clone was observed a few times. The V and J genes are TRBV5-1 and TRBJ2-5; possibly TRBD2 for D (7 bases). CDR3 length: 13 residues. Looked up from germline, CDR1 is SGHRS and CDR2 is YFSETQ. Trimming cost V 4 bases and J 5 bases, with 12 bases left between them. In DNA, the CDR3 is TGCGCCAGCAGCGTACAGGGAGGGGAGACCCAGTACTTC. It translates to CASSVQGGETQYF.

The J gene is TRBJ2-7, the V gene TRBV9; possibly TRBD2 for D (7 bases). The V gene's germline CDR1 is SGDLS and CDR2 YYNGEE. This CDR3 is built from 14 residues. Trimming stripped 7 bases from V and 6 bases from J, with 20 bases between. CDR3 residues: CASGGGGPFSEQYF. CDR3 DNA sequence: TGTGCCAGCGGGGGGGGCGGACCCTTTAGCGAGCAGTACTTC.

The chain has TRBV5-5 and TRBJ2-2; TRBD2 is a possible D gene (6 bases). Trimming stripped 0 bases from V and 5 bases from J, with 14 bases between. Germline values: CDR1 SGHKS, CDR2 YYEKEE (reference sequence). The CDR3 is 16 amino acids. The DNA of the CDR3 is TGTGCCAGCAGCTTGGGCCGGGACTTTATAACCGGGGAGCTGTTTTTT. Translating it yields CASSLGRDFITGELFF.

This chain joins TRBV5-4 and TRBJ2-7; tentative D call: TRBD2 (6 bases). V was clipped by 0 bases and J by 5 bases, with 15 bases between them. The V gene's germline CDR1 is SGHNT and CDR2 YYREEE (reference sequence). The length of the CDR3 is 15 residues. CDR3 protein: CASSLDEGPGDEQYF. Here the CDR3 DNA reads TGTGCCAGCAGCTTGGATGAGGGTCCGGGGGACGAGCAGTACTTC.

The CDR3 nucleotides read TGTGCCAGCAGCTTATTAGTGGTCCCTGCGAACTATGGCTACACCTTC. This sequence encodes CASSLLVVPANYGYTF. The chain combines TRBV7-8 with TRBJ1-2; D gene unclear. Trimming removed 2 bases at V and 2 bases at J, with 15 bases between. The CDR3 totals 16 residues. Germline CDR1 SGHVS, CDR2 FQNEAQ.

The CDR3 region has the DNA TGTGCCAGCAGCTTGGGTGACAGGGTCTCAACTAGCGGCTACACCTTC. Encoded protein: CASSLGDRVSTSGYTF. J is TRBJ1-2 and V is TRBV5-6, with 7 bases aligning to TRBD1. The CDR3 sequence is 16 residues long. Germline V lookup: CDR1 SGHDT, CDR2 YYEEEE. Trimming at V came to 0 bases and at J to 8 bases, leaving 13 bases not matched to a gene. Combining the CDR3 with reference TRBV5-6 and TRBJ1-2 gives the whole variable domain DAGVTQSPTHLIKTRGQQVTLRCSPKSGHDTVSWYQQALGQGPQFIFQYYEEEERQRGNFPDRFSGHQFPNYSSELNVNALLLGDSALYLCASSLGDRVSTSGYTFGSGTRLTVV.

This clone was observed once. The rearrangement links TRBV23-1 to TRBJ1-5, with a possible D match to TRBD1 (6 bases). TRBV23-1 is recorded as an ORF, its role being uncertain. Trimming removed 4 bases at V and 4 bases at J, with 23 bases between. The CDR3 extends over 18 amino acids. DNA for the CDR3: TGCGCCAGCAGTCCAAACCGGGGGGGCGAATCGGGAAATCAGCCCCAGCATTTT. This encodes CASSPNRGGESGNQPQHF.

The CDR3, as DNA: TGTGCCAGCAGCTCAGACCGGGACAGGGCTTACAATGAGCAGTTCTTC. Translation gives CASSSDRDRAYNEQFF. This rearrangement joins TRBV11-2 to TRBJ2-1; TRBD1 matches at 9 bases. The CDR3 length is 16 residues. Trimming at V came to 4 bases and at J to 4 bases, leaving 8 bases not matched to a gene. From germline, CDR1 is SGHAT and CDR2 FQNNGV. Looking up the rest from reference TRBV11-2 and TRBJ2-1 gives the full variable domain: EAGVAQSPRYKIIEKRQSVAFWCNPISGHATLYWYQQILGQGPKLLIQFQNNGVVDDSQLPKDRFSAERLKGVDSTLKIQPAKLEDSAVYLCASSSDRDRAYNEQFFGPGTRLTVL.

The V and J genes are TRBV9 and TRBJ2-3; tentative D call: TRBD1 (5 bases). Between the trimmed V and J ends, which lost 3 bases and 4 bases, there was a span of 12 bases. The CDR3 sequence is 14 residues long. Germline-derived CDR1 and CDR2 are SGDLS and YYNGEE. The CDR3 coding sequence is TGTGCCAGCAGCGCGAAAGGGGTCCCAGATACGCAGTATTTT. Amino acids: CASSAKGVPDTQYF. Full variable domain (outside the CDR3, taken from reference TRBV9 and TRBJ2-3): DSGVTQTPKHLITATGQRVTLRCSPRSGDLSVYWYQQSLDQGLQFLIQYYNGEERAKGNILERFSAQQFPDLHSELNLSSLELGDSALYFCASSAKGVPDTQYFGPGTRLTVL.

The J gene is TRBJ1-1, the V gene TRBV11-3, with TRBD1 as a possible D gene (5 bases). CDR3 length equals 14 residues. Germline loops: CDR1 SGHNT, CDR2 YENEEA. V lost 2 bases and J 3 bases, leaving 10 bases between the germline ends. The DNA of the CDR3 is TGTGCCAGCAGCTTAACCGGGGGTGACACTGAAGCTTTCTTT. Encoded protein: CASSLTGGDTEAFF.